The T cell receptor beta chain under discussion was sequenced for a study of T cells after yellow fever vaccination (dated by TCRdb to between 2018 and 2021). With respect to the entire study: Libraries from fractions with low cell numbers were prepared with the SMART-Seq v4 Ultra Low Input RNA kit. Blood samples were taken at several timepoints before and after primary and secondary immunization, and bulk PBMC replicates and cell subsets were isolated. To track T-cell clones before and after primary and booster YFV17D yellow fever vaccination, bulk TCR alpha and beta repertoires were sequenced longitudinally. Two healthy male donors, one aged 18 to 30 and one aged 30 to 40 years, were included in the cohort.

This specimen's treatment or condition label, per the study, means: live attenuated yellow fever vaccine strain. At each blood-draw timepoint, two biological replicates of bulk PBMCs were obtained. PBMCs were isolated from peripheral blood using a standard Ficoll-Paque protocol. TriZol was used to extract RNA from bulk PBMCs, CD4 and CD8 fractions, and dextramer-positive and dextramer-negative fractions. CDR1 and CDR2, per the germline V gene (reference sequence), are DFQATT and SNEGSKA. V and J lose 1 base and 4 bases, and a span of 17 bases separates them. The CDR3, cysteine through phenylalanine, is 16 amino acids long. Only the CDR3 portion is preserved as DNA: 48 bases, with reading frame beginning at the first base. A note on this clonotype: Its recognized antigen is unknown. Per-base qualities were not stored, and no clone one base away is much larger.

Paper-wide results and their limitations: A small fraction of clonotypes appeared in both the CD4 and CD8 compartments, likely as a result of convergent recombination. Because only a couple of donors were included in the study, the extent to which the findings can be generalized is limited. Because abundant contaminating clonotypes from the bulk population could be contained in FACS-sorted repertoires, computational filtering was required. After the booster, most of the clones that had expanded following primary vaccination were detected again (almost 98% of CD4 and 85% to 90% of CD8), which suggests that memory was broadly maintained. The secondary T-cell response was found to be weaker but faster than the primary response, with a peak reached on day 5 rather than on day 15.

Synthesis of TCR cDNA relied on 5'RACE template switching, a step that introduced a universal primer site along with unique molecular identifiers. cDNA synthesis was primed from both the TCR alpha and TCR beta constant segments. Libraries were amplified in two PCR steps, with sample barcodes and sequencing adapters added in the second step. Sequencing of libraries was performed on Illumina HiSeq 2500 (2x100 bp) or NovaSeq (2x150 bp). As for how the authors treated the data: Demultiplexing of reads and collapsing into UMI consensus sequences were performed with MIGEC, and V(D)J alignment was carried out with MiXCR. Vaccine-responding clonotypes were defined with edgeR using replicate PBMC samples, requiring FDR below 0.01 and a log2 fold change above 5 up to day 15. Each bulk clonotype was labeled CD4 or CD8 based on which sequenced repertoire, CD4 or CD8, contained the clonotype at higher abundance. TCRdb took the public reads, trimmed them with fastp at Q25, ran MiXCR for clone calling and kept in-frame beta chains. When rows share a CDR3 protein, they turn into one entry using the most common DNA and genes. The V and J calls come from TCRdb's annotation, not from the publication. In this sample the table shows hundreds of thousands of distinct CDR3 sequences, about 14% of which occur a single time. The ten largest make up 11% to 15% of the sample.

The clonotype comes from a man aged 25 to 40 who received the YFV17D yellow fever vaccine. The source material was PBMCs, sampled on the day of the yellow fever booster vaccination. The chain joins TRBV20-1 to TRBJ2-1; the D gene could be either TRBD1 or TRBD2, each agreeing at 5 bases. This receptor has the CDR3 CSARVAGTEDYNEQFF. The sequenced DNA: TGCAGTGCTAGAGTAGCAGGGACGGAGGATTACAATGAGCAGTTCTTC.